This TCR beta chain was captured in a study of Ad26.COV2.S vaccination and SARS-CoV-2 variants. Study overall: Donor was assigned to the Ad26.COV2.S arm of trial COV1001. Into the muscle, Ad26.COV2.S was dosed once or twice, 56 days apart.

The V end was cut by 2 bases, the J end by 8 bases, with 13 bases between. The length of the CDR3 is 15 residues. Germline V gene lookup returns CDR1 MNHNY and CDR2 SVGAGI (reference sequence). Whole-study results and caveats: People given the vaccine had a wider spike-specific TCR breadth than placebo recipients did.

Generated by immunoSEQ multiplex PCR, the TCRdb table keeps only in-frame clones and is missing some. The sample carries 300,000 to 400,000 clones, 75% to 90% recorded once. For this clone: Its antigen is unidentified.

Treatment reported: over 15 received Ad26.COV2.S at low or high dose, single or two shots; a few received placebo; per-sample allocation not given. At day 63 after the first vaccine or placebo injection, samples were drawn. Expression of Wuhan-strain SARS-CoV-2 spike came from the Ad26 vector that formed the vaccine. The sample consisted of peripheral blood, taken in a trial of Ad26.COV2.S vaccine versus placebo. This rearrangement joins TRBV6-6 to TRBJ1-6; no firm D call. This TCR came from a person aged 18-60 years who received the Ad26.COV2.S COVID-19 vaccine or a placebo. CDR3 DNA sequence: TGTGCCAGCAGTTACCCCGAGGACCGGTATTCACCCCTCCACTTT. It specifies CASSYPEDRYSPLHF.